These 5 T cell receptor beta chains were sequenced from one sample in a study of T cells after yellow fever vaccination. One entry per CDR3 protein results from TCRdb running MiXCR on the 5' RACE reads. Of around 500,000 distinct CDR3 sequences listed, around a fifth are singletons. Source: PBMCs, taken approximately 20 days after the first yellow fever vaccination. These receptors were taken from a man aged 18 to 29 who received the YFV17D yellow fever vaccine.

This clonotype came up a few times. The chain combines TRBV9 with TRBJ2-3; weak D call: TRBD2 (6 bases). V lost 2 bases to trimming and J lost 4 bases, with 8 bases between them. Germline V gene sequence: CDR1 SGDLS, CDR2 YYNGEE. This CDR3 spans 13 amino acids. The CDR3 here is CASSVEGSDTQYF. The DNA of the CDR3 is TGTGCCAGCAGCGTGGAGGGGTCAGATACGCAGTATTTT.

J is TRBJ2-5 and V is TRBV20-1; TRBD2 is a possible D gene (6 bases). Germline CDR1 and CDR2: DFQATT and SNEGSKA (reference sequence). The length of the CDR3 is 17 residues. V was pared by 6 bases and J by 2 bases, with 25 bases between. This CDR3 is CSASPIIPGRVQETQYF. DNA of the CDR3: TGCAGTGCCAGTCCCATCATACCCGGGAGAGTACAAGAGACCCAGTACTTC.

This chain links TRBV27 with TRBJ1-2, with unresolved D. Germline V CDR1 and CDR2: MNHEY, SMNVEV (reference sequence). The germline V and J ends were trimmed by 3 bases and 3 bases, with 11 bases remaining between them. The CDR3 is 14 amino acids. CDR3 residues: CASSLSGSHYGYTF. CDR3 coding DNA: TGTGCCAGCAGTTTGAGCGGCAGCCACTATGGCTACACCTTC.

This clonotype was seen a handful of times. The chain has TRBV12-3 or TRBV12-4 and TRBJ2-5; D unclear. The CDR3 is made up of 14 amino acids. V lost 1 base, J lost 5 bases, and 11 bases lay in between. CDR3 sequence (DNA): TGTGCCAGCAGTTTAGTGCTGTTCCGGGAGACCCAGTACTTC. Protein product: CASSLVLFRETQYF.

This clonotype came up a few times. The J gene is TRBJ1-2, the V gene TRBV24-1; D may be TRBD1 (6 bases). This CDR3 has 13 amino acids. The V end lost 4 bases, the J end lost 7 bases, and 12 bases lay between the germline ends. Germline V gene data show CDR1 as KGHDR and CDR2 as SFDVKD. Here the CDR3 DNA reads TGTGCCACCAGTGAGGGGGGCACGAGTGGCTACACCTTC. Translated: CATSEGGTSGYTF.